A selection of T cell receptor beta chains follows, all from one sample in a study of CD8 T cells in ankylosing spondylitis. One entry per CDR3 protein, called by TCRdb with MiXCR from the 5' RACE reads. The sample consists of roughly 700,000 distinct CDR3 sequences, around 20% of them appearing once. Specimen: blood, either unsorted or a sorted T cell fraction (not recorded which). The receptor source for this set is a male donor with ankylosing spondylitis. Both conserved end residues are part of each CDR3. D genes are given only for firm matches. Some rows mark clone size as missing; the rest say once, few, many or name a class of expanded clone.

clone size: NA
D gene: NA
CDR3 length: 15
V gene: TRBV5-1
J gene: TRBJ2-1
CDR3 DNA: TGCGCCAGCAGCGCCAGGGAGGCCTCCTACAATGAGCAGTTCTTC
CDR3 protein: CASSAREASYNEQFF

clone size: few
D gene: NA
CDR3 length: 14
V gene: TRBV7-2
J gene: TRBJ2-7
CDR3 DNA: TGTGCCAGCAGTACAACGGGGGCCTCCTACGAGCAGTACTTC
CDR3 protein: CASSTTGASYEQYF

clone size: many
D gene: NA
CDR3 length: 13
V gene: TRBV12-3/TRBV12-4
J gene: TRBJ2-7
CDR3 DNA: TGTGCCAGCAGTTTCACCAGTAGAGGCGAGCAGTACTTC
CDR3 protein: CASSFTSRGEQYF

clone size: few
D gene: NA
CDR3 length: 19
V gene: TRBV2
J gene: TRBJ1-4
CDR3 DNA: TGTGCCAGCAGTGAAGGGTTAGGCAGAGTGGGACCCGCCGGGAAAAAACTGTTTTTT
CDR3 protein: CASSEGLGRVGPAGKKLFF

clone size: NA
D gene: NA
CDR3 length: 15
V gene: TRBV7-9
J gene: TRBJ2-7
CDR3 DNA: TGTGCCAGCAGCAAGGGGACCAAGAGCTCCTACGAGCAGTACTTC
CDR3 protein: CASSKGTKSSYEQYF

clone size: few
D gene: NA
CDR3 length: 17
V gene: TRBV4-1
J gene: TRBJ1-1
CDR3 DNA: TGCGCCAGCAGCCAAGAAGTAGGTACAGCCGAGGGGACTGAAGCTTTCTTT
CDR3 protein: CASSQEVGTAEGTEAFF

clone size: NA
D gene: TRBD1
CDR3 length: 14
V gene: TRBV30
J gene: TRBJ1-6
CDR3 DNA: TGTGCCTGGAGTGTCGGACAGGGGGAGTCACCCCTCCACTTT
CDR3 protein: CAWSVGQGESPLHF

clone size: NA
D gene: NA
CDR3 length: 12
V gene: TRBV29-1
J gene: TRBJ2-7
CDR3 DNA: TGCAGCGTTGTGTGGGGTACCTACGAGCAGTACTTC
CDR3 protein: CSVVWGTYEQYF

clone size: few
D gene: NA
CDR3 length: 13
V gene: TRBV12-3/TRBV12-4
J gene: TRBJ1-5
CDR3 DNA: TGTGCCAGCTCACCCCCGGCAGGTCAGCCCCAGCATTTT
CDR3 protein: CASSPPAGQPQHF

clone size: few
D gene: TRBD2
CDR3 length: 18
V gene: TRBV3-1
J gene: TRBJ2-5
CDR3 DNA: TGTGCCAGCAGCCAGGTTTCGGGACTAGCGGGGCCACGGGAGACCCAGTACTTC
CDR3 protein: CASSQVSGLAGPRETQYF

clone size: NA
D gene: TRBD1
CDR3 length: 17
V gene: TRBV7-9
J gene: TRBJ2-1
CDR3 DNA: TGTGCCAGCAGCATCCAGGACGGGACAGCCTCCTACAATGAGCAGTTCTTC
CDR3 protein: CASSIQDGTASYNEQFF

clone size: NA
D gene: TRBD1
CDR3 length: 17
V gene: TRBV5-1
J gene: TRBJ1-1
CDR3 DNA: TGCGCCAGCAGCCGAAATTCTTGGACAGGGGGACGGGCTGAAGCTTTCTTT
CDR3 protein: CASSRNSWTGGRAEAFF

clone size: NA
D gene: NA
CDR3 length: 15
V gene: TRBV11-2
J gene: TRBJ1-4
CDR3 DNA: TGTGCCAGCAGCCCCGGGCAGTCAACTAATGAAAAACTGTTTTTT
CDR3 protein: CASSPGQSTNEKLFF

clone size: NA
D gene: TRBD2
CDR3 length: 15
V gene: TRBV12-3/TRBV12-4
J gene: TRBJ2-5
CDR3 DNA: TGTGCCAGCAGTTTAGTAGCGGGGAGGTCAGAGACCCAGTACTTC
CDR3 protein: CASSLVAGRSETQYF

clone size: NA
D gene: NA
CDR3 length: 15
V gene: TRBV6-1
J gene: TRBJ1-6
CDR3 DNA: TGTGCCAGTGGGCCTGAAGGGTCCTATAATTCACCCCTCCACTTT
CDR3 protein: CASGPEGSYNSPLHF

clone size: few
D gene: TRBD1
CDR3 length: 14
V gene: TRBV10-3
J gene: TRBJ1-2
CDR3 DNA: TGTGCCATCAGTGAGTCGGCAGGGGGCTATGGCTACACCTTC
CDR3 protein: CAISESAGGYGYTF

clone size: few
D gene: NA
CDR3 length: 14
V gene: TRBV6-1
J gene: TRBJ2-7
CDR3 DNA: TGTGCCAGCAGGCTGACGTCAACTTCCTACGAGCAGTACTTC
CDR3 protein: CASRLTSTSYEQYF

clone size: NA
D gene: NA
CDR3 length: 15
V gene: TRBV11-2
J gene: TRBJ1-1
CDR3 DNA: TGTGCCAGCAGCTTAGCCTACGGCTGGAACACTGAAGCTTTCTTT
CDR3 protein: CASSLAYGWNTEAFF

clone size: NA
D gene: NA
CDR3 length: 17
V gene: TRBV4-1
J gene: TRBJ2-7
CDR3 DNA: TGCGCCAGCAGCCAAGAACAGCTCGCCCTCTCGTTCTACGAGCAGTACTTC
CDR3 protein: CASSQEQLALSFYEQYF

clone size: few
D gene: TRBD2
CDR3 length: 15
V gene: TRBV5-1
J gene: TRBJ2-1
CDR3 DNA: TGCGCCAGCAGCTTGGATGGGACTAGCCACAATGAGCAGTTCTTC
CDR3 protein: CASSLDGTSHNEQFF

clone size: NA
D gene: NA
CDR3 length: 14
V gene: TRBV5-1
J gene: TRBJ1-1
CDR3 DNA: TGCGCCAGCAGCATACAGGCCATGAACACTGAAGCTTTCTTT
CDR3 protein: CASSIQAMNTEAFF

clone size: few
D gene: NA
CDR3 length: 14
V gene: TRBV18
J gene: TRBJ1-4
CDR3 DNA: TGTGCCAGCTCACCATTGGGGGGTGAGGAAAAACTGTTTTTT
CDR3 protein: CASSPLGGEEKLFF

clone size: NA
D gene: TRBD2
CDR3 length: 15
V gene: TRBV3-1
J gene: TRBJ2-3
CDR3 DNA: TGTGCCAGCAGCCCCGGGACTAGCCTAGCAGATACGCAGTATTTT
CDR3 protein: CASSPGTSLADTQYF

clone size: NA
D gene: NA
CDR3 length: 15
V gene: TRBV7-2
J gene: TRBJ2-2
CDR3 DNA: TGTGCCAGCAGCTTGTTTCGTGCGAACACCGGGGAGCTGTTTTTT
CDR3 protein: CASSLFRANTGELFF

clone size: few
D gene: NA
CDR3 length: 12
V gene: TRBV12-3/TRBV12-4
J gene: TRBJ2-4
CDR3 DNA: TGTGCCAGCAGCTCCGGCGGGGAACAAGCGAACTTC
CDR3 protein: CASSSGGEQANF

clone size: NA
D gene: TRBD1
CDR3 length: 15
V gene: TRBV19
J gene: TRBJ2-7
CDR3 DNA: TGTGCCAGTAGTATCGACGGGACAGGGACCTACGAGCAGTACTTC
CDR3 protein: CASSIDGTGTYEQYF

clone size: NA
D gene: NA
CDR3 length: 13
V gene: TRBV20-1
J gene: TRBJ2-3
CDR3 DNA: TGCAGTGCTAGAATACCTGGCACAGATACGCAGTATTTT
CDR3 protein: CSARIPGTDTQYF

clone size: few
D gene: NA
CDR3 length: 15
V gene: TRBV28
J gene: TRBJ1-1
CDR3 DNA: TGTGCCAGCAGTATTCGACAGAACTGGAACACTGAAGCTTTCTTT
CDR3 protein: CASSIRQNWNTEAFF

clone size: NA
D gene: NA
CDR3 length: 13
V gene: TRBV12-3/TRBV12-4
J gene: TRBJ2-3
CDR3 DNA: TGTGCCAGCAGTTACGCGTCCACAGATACGCAGTATTTT
CDR3 protein: CASSYASTDTQYF

clone size: NA
D gene: TRBD1
CDR3 length: 13
V gene: TRBV20-1
J gene: TRBJ2-3
CDR3 DNA: TGCAGTGCTGGACAGGGGAGCACAGATACGCAGTATTTT
CDR3 protein: CSAGQGSTDTQYF

clone size: few
D gene: TRBD1
CDR3 length: 14
V gene: TRBV4-2
J gene: TRBJ2-7
CDR3 DNA: TGTGCCAGCAGCCAAGAGGGACAGTCCTACGAGCAGTACTTC
CDR3 protein: CASSQEGQSYEQYF

clone size: few
D gene: NA
CDR3 length: 14
V gene: TRBV27
J gene: TRBJ2-1
CDR3 DNA: TGTGCCAGCAGTTTGTTAGGTCAGCTCAATGAGCAGTTCTTC
CDR3 protein: CASSLLGQLNEQFF

clone size: NA
D gene: NA
CDR3 length: 13
V gene: TRBV20-1
J gene: TRBJ2-3
CDR3 DNA: TGCAGTGCTAGAGTTTCCAGCTCAGATACGCAGTATTTT
CDR3 protein: CSARVSSSDTQYF

clone size: NA
D gene: TRBD1
CDR3 length: 14
V gene: TRBV5-5
J gene: TRBJ2-7
CDR3 DNA: TGTGCCAGCAGCTACAGGACAGGGGGCTACGAGCAGTACTTC
CDR3 protein: CASSYRTGGYEQYF

clone size: few
D gene: NA
CDR3 length: 14
V gene: TRBV7-9
J gene: TRBJ2-1
CDR3 DNA: TGTGCCAGCAGCTTAGTAACGGTGGACAATGAGCAGTTCTTC
CDR3 protein: CASSLVTVDNEQFF

clone size: NA
D gene: TRBD2
CDR3 length: 17
V gene: TRBV2
J gene: TRBJ2-2
CDR3 DNA: TGTGCCAGCAGTGTTAGGCCTAGCGGGGGGAATACCGGGGAGCTGTTTTTT
CDR3 protein: CASSVRPSGGNTGELFF

clone size: few
D gene: NA
CDR3 length: 15
V gene: TRBV5-1
J gene: TRBJ1-5
CDR3 DNA: TGCGCCAGCAGCCCCGGGGGGGGTGAACTTCAGCCCCAGCATTTT
CDR3 protein: CASSPGGGELQPQHF

clone size: many
D gene: TRBD2
CDR3 length: 14
V gene: TRBV20-1
J gene: TRBJ2-1
CDR3 DNA: TGCAGTGCTCCCGAGGCGGGGGGGAACAATGAGCAGTTCTTC
CDR3 protein: CSAPEAGGNNEQFF

clone size: NA
D gene: TRBD1
CDR3 length: 12
V gene: TRBV29-1
J gene: TRBJ1-2
CDR3 DNA: TGCAGCGCCCCGGACAGGGGCAATGGCTACACCTTC
CDR3 protein: CSAPDRGNGYTF

clone size: many
D gene: NA
CDR3 length: 12
V gene: TRBV7-9
J gene: TRBJ2-1
CDR3 DNA: TGTGCCAGCAGCTTAAAGGGGAATGAGCAGTTCTTC
CDR3 protein: CASSLKGNEQFF

clone size: NA
D gene: NA
CDR3 length: 14
V gene: TRBV12-3/TRBV12-4
J gene: TRBJ1-1
CDR3 DNA: TGTGCCAGCAGCTTCAGCCGCGGGAACACTGAAGCTTTCTTT
CDR3 protein: CASSFSRGNTEAFF

clone size: few
D gene: NA
CDR3 length: 13
V gene: TRBV12-3/TRBV12-4
J gene: TRBJ1-6
CDR3 DNA: TGTGCCAGCAGTCTCAGGGGTAATTCACCCCTCCACTTT
CDR3 protein: CASSLRGNSPLHF

clone size: NA
D gene: TRBD1
CDR3 length: 12
V gene: TRBV10-3
J gene: TRBJ1-2
CDR3 DNA: TGTGCCATCAGCGAGACAGGGGATGGCTACACCTTC
CDR3 protein: CAISETGDGYTF

clone size: NA
D gene: NA
CDR3 length: 12
V gene: TRBV6-6
J gene: TRBJ1-2
CDR3 DNA: TGTGCCAGCACCTTGGGTAACTATGGCTACACCTTC
CDR3 protein: CASTLGNYGYTF

clone size: NA
D gene: NA
CDR3 length: 16
V gene: TRBV30
J gene: TRBJ2-5
CDR3 DNA: TGTGCCTGGAGTGCAGGGACTGTCGGGGGAGCGGAGACCCAGTACTTC
CDR3 protein: CAWSAGTVGGAETQYF

clone size: many
D gene: TRBD1
CDR3 length: 15
V gene: TRBV12-3/TRBV12-4
J gene: TRBJ2-1
CDR3 DNA: TGTGCCAGCAGTTCCGACAGGGCCTCTTCCCGAGAGCAGTTCTTC
CDR3 protein: CASSSDRASSREQFF

clone size: NA
D gene: TRBD1
CDR3 length: 16
V gene: TRBV12-3/TRBV12-4
J gene: TRBJ1-1
CDR3 DNA: TGTGCCAGCAGTTCGGGACAGGGGGAAAGCGGCACTGAAGCTTTCTTT
CDR3 protein: CASSSGQGESGTEAFF

clone size: NA
D gene: NA
CDR3 length: 15
V gene: TRBV7-2
J gene: TRBJ2-3
CDR3 DNA: TGTGCCAGCAGCCCGCGGCTGCGGAGCACAGATACGCAGTATTTT
CDR3 protein: CASSPRLRSTDTQYF

clone size: NA
D gene: TRBD1
CDR3 length: 13
V gene: TRBV5-1
J gene: TRBJ2-7
CDR3 DNA: TGCGCCAGCAGCCAGGGGGCATCGCCCGAGCAGTACTTC
CDR3 protein: CASSQGASPEQYF